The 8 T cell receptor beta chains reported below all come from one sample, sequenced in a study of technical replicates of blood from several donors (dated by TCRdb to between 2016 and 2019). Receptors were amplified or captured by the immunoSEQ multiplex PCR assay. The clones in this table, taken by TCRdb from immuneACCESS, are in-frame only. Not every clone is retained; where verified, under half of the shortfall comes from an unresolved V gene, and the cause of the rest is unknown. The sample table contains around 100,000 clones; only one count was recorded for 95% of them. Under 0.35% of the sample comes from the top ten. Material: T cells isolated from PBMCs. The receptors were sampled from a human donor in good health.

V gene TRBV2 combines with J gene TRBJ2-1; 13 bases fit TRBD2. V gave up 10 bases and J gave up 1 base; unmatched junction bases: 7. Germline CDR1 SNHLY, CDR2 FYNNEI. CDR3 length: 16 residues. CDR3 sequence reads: CATWTSGSESYNEQFF. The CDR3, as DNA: TGTGCCACCTGGACTAGCGGGAGTGAGTCCTACAATGAGCAGTTCTTC.

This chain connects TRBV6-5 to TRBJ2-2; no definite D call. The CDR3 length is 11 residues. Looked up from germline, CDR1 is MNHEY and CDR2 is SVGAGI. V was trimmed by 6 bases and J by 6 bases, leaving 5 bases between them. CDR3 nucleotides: TGTGCCAGCAGCCCGTCCGGGGAGCTGTTTTTT. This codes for CASSPSGELFF.

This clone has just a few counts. CDR3 sequence reads: CASSFGTTNTEAFF. The DNA for the CDR3 is TGCGCCAGCAGCTTCGGGACAACGAACACTGAAGCTTTCTTT. The rearrangement links TRBV5-1 to TRBJ1-1, with a weak D call TRBD1 (6 bases). Trimming pared 2 bases from V and 1 base from J, leaving 9 bases between. Germline CDR1 reads SGHRS; CDR2 reads YFSETQ. CDR3 length equals 14 residues.

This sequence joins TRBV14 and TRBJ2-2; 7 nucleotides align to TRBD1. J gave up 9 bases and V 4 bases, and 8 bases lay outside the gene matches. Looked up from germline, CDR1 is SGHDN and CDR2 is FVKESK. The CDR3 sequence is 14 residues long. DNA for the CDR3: TGTGCCAGCAGCCGAGATAGGACAGGCCGGGAGCTGTTTTTT. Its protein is CASSRDRTGRELFF.

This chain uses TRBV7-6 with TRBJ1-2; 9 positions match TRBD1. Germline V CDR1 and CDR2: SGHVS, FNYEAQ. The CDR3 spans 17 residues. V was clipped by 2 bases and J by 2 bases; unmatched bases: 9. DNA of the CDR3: TGTGCCAGCAGCTTAAGGGGACAGGGCGCCTCGAACTATGGCTACACCTTC. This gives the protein CASSLRGQGASNYGYTF.

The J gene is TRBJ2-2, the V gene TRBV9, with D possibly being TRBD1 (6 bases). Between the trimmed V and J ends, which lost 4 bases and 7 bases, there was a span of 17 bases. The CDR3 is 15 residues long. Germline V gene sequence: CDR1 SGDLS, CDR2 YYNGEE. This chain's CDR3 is CASSNRWGPDGELFF. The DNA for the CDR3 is TGTGCCAGCAGCAACCGATGGGGGCCGGACGGGGAGCTGTTTTTT.

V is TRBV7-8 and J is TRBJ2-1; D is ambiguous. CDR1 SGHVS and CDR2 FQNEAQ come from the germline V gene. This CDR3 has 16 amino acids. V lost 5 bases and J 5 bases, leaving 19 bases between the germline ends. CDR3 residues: CASSPLESLLHNEQFF. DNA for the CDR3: TGTGCCAGCAGCCCCCTGGAGAGTCTGTTACACAATGAGCAGTTCTTC.

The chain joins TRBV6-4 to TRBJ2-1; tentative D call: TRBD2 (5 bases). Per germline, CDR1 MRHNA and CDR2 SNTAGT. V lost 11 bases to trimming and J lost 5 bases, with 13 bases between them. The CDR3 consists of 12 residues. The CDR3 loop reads CARTGSNNEQFF. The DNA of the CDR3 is TGTGCCCGCACGGGGTCAAACAATGAGCAGTTCTTC.